The 3 T cell receptor beta chains reported below all come from one sample, sequenced in a study of identifying expanded T cells in peripheral blood. Repertoires were generated with immunoSEQ multiplex PCR, while TCRdb's copy carries only in-frame clones and drops some. The sample records roughly 120,000 clones, roughly nine tenths being singletons. Sequenced input: blood. Receptors were obtained from a person aged 18 to 69 in good health.

The chain employs TRBV6-6 and TRBJ2-6; no clear D gene. The length of the CDR3 is 15 residues. V lost 6 bases, J lost 0 bases, and 9 bases lay in between. The germline V gene encodes CDR1 MNHNY and CDR2 SVGAGI (reference sequence). This CDR3 is CASSHGFSGANVLTF. The CDR3 nucleotides read TGTGCCAGCAGCCACGGGTTCTCTGGGGCCAACGTCCTGACTTTC.

The CDR3 sequence is CASSIGRLAGTYEQYF. In nucleotides, the CDR3 is TGTGCCAGTAGTATTGGAAGACTAGCTGGGACCTACGAGCAGTACTTC. The rearrangement links TRBV19 to TRBJ2-7, with TRBD2 matching over 7 bases. CDR1 and CDR2 from the germline V gene are LNHDA and SQIVND (reference sequence). Losses at the gene ends were 3 bases for V and 2 bases for J; bases not matched to a gene: 10. This CDR3 region has 16 residues.

This clone was counted a single time. This chain connects TRBV7-3 to TRBJ2-6; D uncertain. The V end lost 4 bases, the J end lost 1 base, and 5 bases lay between the germline ends. CDR1 is SGHTA, CDR2 FQGTGA, per germline. CDR3 size: 14 residues. The CDR3 bases are TGTGCCAGCAGCTCAGTTTCTGGGGCCAACGTCCTGACTTTC. Encoded protein: CASSSVSGANVLTF. Based on the CDR3 plus reference TRBV7-3 and TRBJ2-6, the full variable domain is GAGVSQTPSNKVTEKGKYVELRCDPISGHTALYWYRQSLGQGPEFLIYFQGTGAADDSGLPNDRFFAVRPEGSVSTLKIQRTERGDSAVYLCASSSVSGANVLTFGAGSRLTVL.